These T cell receptor beta chains were read from a single sample in a study of blood T cell repertoires in COVID-19. The method was immunoSEQ multiplex PCR; TCRdb's version includes in-frame clones alone and lacks a portion of them. The sample contains about 160,000 clones, 84% of which appear only once. The sequenced sample was peripheral blood. The receptors originated from a man between 18 and 29 years old with active or convalescent COVID-19. Each CDR3 is given without its conserved first and last residue.

v_call,j_call,cdr3_length,cdr3_aa
TRBV7-9,TRBJ2-6,12,ASSLGLDKAVLT
TRBV19,TRBJ1-2,12,ASRLPGTGNGYT
TRBV3-1/TRBV3-2,TRBJ2-1,14,ASSQDPFGRHDEQF
TRBV23-1,TRBJ2-2,14,ASSEKGERDTGELF
TRBV4-2,TRBJ2-7,13,ASSPSMAGTYEQY
TRBV5-1,TRBJ2-7,10,ASSSSGNEQY
TRBV5-8,TRBJ2-1,13,ASSFGGQVYNEQF
TRBV19,TRBJ2-1,17,ASSFRGAKVQSSYNEQF
TRBV19,TRBJ1-6,13,ASSTDRVNNSPLH
TRBV7-2,TRBJ2-1,14,ASSLAGTSSYNEQF
TRBV2,TRBJ2-3,10,ASRAGVDTQY
TRBV2,TRBJ1-1,11,ASTSAMNTEAF
TRBV7-6,TRBJ2-5,15,ASSFGVVGQGEETQY
TRBV29-1,TRBJ2-2,12,SVRSTGNTGELF
TRBV18,TRBJ2-7,13,ASSPSGQGDYEQY
TRBV10-3,TRBJ1-2,14,AISESTWQANYGYT
TRBV7-9,TRBJ1-4,14,ASSTTGGSTNEKLF
TRBV4-3,TRBJ2-1,13,ASSQTGGRYNEQF
TRBV19,TRBJ2-2,15,ASSIGGGNLNTGELF
TRBV21-1,TRBJ1-6,7,ASSKDYN
TRBV7-9,TRBJ2-5,13,ASSSSLDTQETQY
TRBV4-2,TRBJ2-3,15,ASSLRGGAYLTDTQY
TRBV28,TRBJ1-6,13,ASLTQGAGNSPLH
TRBV11-3,TRBJ2-3,13,ASSLAGGPTDTQY
TRBV30,TRBJ2-7,11,AGEADRVAEQY
TRBV24-1,TRBJ1-3,10,ATGRRGNTIY
TRBV11-2,TRBJ2-3,12,ASRRDRSADTQY
TRBV6-5,TRBJ1-1,12,ASRIGGRVTEAF
TRBV9,TRBJ1-1,13,ASSVAITGNTEAF
TRBV29-1,TRBJ1-3,11,SVGSYSGNTIY
TRBV5-1,TRBJ2-1,13,ASSQLPGGQIEQF
TRBV18,TRBJ1-5,11,ASSPNRVEPQH
TRBV9,TRBJ2-3,15,ASSVESGVWSTDTQY
TRBV4-3,TRBJ2-5,15,ASSPNKFRAGAETQY
TRBV4-2,TRBJ2-2,14,ASSPGSGRNTGELF
TRBV18,TRBJ2-2,10,ASGDSLTELF
TRBV28,TRBJ1-6,11,ASGDSRLRPLH
TRBV2,TRBJ2-2,16,ASSDATGGGSNTGELF
TRBV28,TRBJ1-5,9,ASSLNQPQH
TRBV14,TRBJ2-5,15,ASSQDRGALFQETQY
TRBV4-1,TRBJ2-1,16,ASSQDPPTSGPGNEQF
TRBV12-3/TRBV12-4,TRBJ1-1,11,ASSLSGPFEAF
TRBV6-6,TRBJ2-7,12,ASSYRDSFYEQY
TRBV7-9,TRBJ2-2,12,ASLSGTNTGELF
TRBV12-3/TRBV12-4,TRBJ2-7,9,ASSFHYEQY
TRBV29-1,TRBJ1-5,10,SARTWGQPQH
TRBV9,TRBJ2-4,13,ASSVSTSPGNIQY
TRBV7-9,TRBJ2-5,13,ASSPERLLQETQY
TRBV6-6,TRBJ1-5,14,ASSRNRDSVMEPQH
TRBV2,TRBJ2-1,11,ASREGMNNEQF
TRBV11-3,TRBJ2-3,14,ASSRGTSGGADTQY
TRBV15,TRBJ2-3,10,ATSLLTDTQY
TRBV7-9,TRBJ2-7,13,ASSPPGVGRNEQY
TRBV6-5,TRBJ1-4,11,ASKTAGPEKLF
TRBV5-1,TRBJ2-3,12,ASSLGDTTDTQY
TRBV6-6,TRBJ2-3,12,ASSWTGYTDTQY
TRBV20-1,TRBJ1-1,9,SGDRGTEAF
TRBV5-1,TRBJ1-5,11,ASSREGSQPQH